The 20 T cell receptor beta chains below all came from one sample that was sequenced in a study of OX40 agonist ivuxolimab in advanced cancers. Repertoires were generated with immunoSEQ multiplex PCR, while TCRdb's copy carries only in-frame clones and drops some. The sample consists of 34,000 or so clones, about four fifths of them appearing once. The sample was CD4+ or CD8+ T cells sorted from blood, taken in a trial of the OX40 agonist ivuxolimab. These receptors originate from an adult with an advanced solid tumor such as melanoma, head and neck, liver or kidney cancer.

The gene calls are TRBV19 and TRBJ1-5; 7 bases match TRBD1. Germline CDR1 LNHDA, CDR2 SQIVND (reference sequence). This CDR3 has 15 amino acids. V was pared by 8 bases and J by 0 bases, with 7 bases of the junction left unmatched. The CDR3 DNA reads as TGTGCCAGTTGGGACAGAGGGCGTAGCAATCAGCCCCAGCATTTT. Translation: CASWDRGRSNQPQHF.

CDR3 sequence: CASSLTETQYF. CDR3 DNA sequence: TGTGCCAGCAGCTTAACAGAGACCCAGTACTTC. V is TRBV11-2 and J is TRBJ2-5; D remains unclear. V lost 2 bases, J lost 4 bases, and 2 bases lay in between. The CDR3 has 11 amino acids. Per germline, CDR1 SGHAT and CDR2 FQNNGV. Supplemented by reference TRBV11-2 and TRBJ2-5, the full variable domain reads EAGVAQSPRYKIIEKRQSVAFWCNPISGHATLYWYQQILGQGPKLLIQFQNNGVVDDSQLPKDRFSAERLKGVDSTLKIQPAKLEDSAVYLCASSLTETQYFGPGTRLLVL.

As DNA, the CDR3 is TGTGCCAGTAGTATGGGACAGGGAGGGTTCCAAGAGACCCAGTACTTC. Translation gives CASSMGQGGFQETQYF. The chain uses TRBV19 and TRBJ2-5, with 9 nucleotides matching TRBD1. The CDR3 length is 16 residues. Unmatched junction bases numbered 6, after V lost 3 bases and J lost 1 base. Germline V CDR1 and CDR2: LNHDA, SQIVND (reference sequence).

The chain has TRBV5-1 and TRBJ1-1; 8 nucleotides align to TRBD1. Germline assignment: CDR1 SGHRS and CDR2 YFSETQ. The CDR3 has 14 amino acids. V was pared by 4 bases and J by 5 bases, with 7 bases of the junction left unmatched. The CDR3 is CASSLPGGGTEAFF. In nucleotides, the CDR3 is TGCGCCAGCAGCCTCCCAGGGGGCGGGACTGAAGCTTTCTTT.

This clone was counted a single time. This chain uses TRBV11-1 with TRBJ2-2; the match to TRBD2 covers 7 bases. From germline, CDR1 is SGHAT and CDR2 FQDESV (reference sequence). With V trimmed by 5 bases and J by 7 bases, 4 bases remained unmatched. The CDR3 runs 13 residues. The CDR3 nucleotides read TGTGCCAGCAGCCCCTGGACTAGCGGGGAGCTGTTTTTT. The encoded protein is CASSPWTSGELFF.

The J gene is TRBJ1-4, the V gene TRBV18; no clear D gene. CDR1 and CDR2 (germline): KGHSH, LQKENI. This CDR3 region has 16 residues. V was cut by 0 bases and J by 0 bases, with 8 bases left in between. CDR3: CASSPPAVTTNEKLFF. Written as DNA, the CDR3 is TGTGCCAGCTCACCACCAGCCGTTACAACTAATGAAAAACTGTTTTTT.

This chain links TRBV9 with TRBJ2-7; TRBD2 agrees at 13 bases. Germline loops: CDR1 SGDLS, CDR2 YYNGEE. The CDR3 loop spans 15 amino acids. Unmatched junction bases numbered 2, after V lost 2 bases and J lost 3 bases. CDR3 sequence: CASSVGTSGDYEQYF. CDR3 sequence (DNA): TGTGCCAGCAGCGTCGGGACTAGCGGGGACTACGAGCAGTACTTC.

CDR3 region: CASSSNRGVDTEAFF. DNA for the CDR3: TGTGCCAGCAGCTCGAACAGGGGTGTTGACACTGAAGCTTTCTTT. V is TRBV7-2 and J is TRBJ1-1, with 7 bases identical to TRBD1. The V and J ends lost 4 bases and 3 bases, in that order; junction bases with no gene match: 8. Germline values: CDR1 SGHTA, CDR2 FQGNSA. This CDR3 spans 15 amino acids.

The genes are TRBV7-9 and TRBJ1-1; D gene ambiguous. Trimming pared 0 bases from V and 2 bases from J, leaving 4 bases between. The CDR3 sequence is 13 residues long. Looked up from germline, CDR1 is SEHNR and CDR2 is FQNEAQ (reference sequence). For the CDR3, the DNA is TGTGCCAGCAGCTTAGCGCGAAACACTGAAGCTTTCTTT. Amino acid sequence: CASSLARNTEAFF.

The sample holds a few counts of this clone. Distinct nucleotide sequences in the sample also encode this CDR3. The genes are TRBV5-8 and TRBJ2-2; D possibly corresponds to TRBD1 (5 bases). The germline V gene has CDR1 SGHTS and CDR2 YDEGEE. V lost 1 base and J 2 bases, leaving 9 bases between the germline ends. This CDR3 has 15 amino acids. The CDR3 is CASSLFQGNTGELFF. The CDR3 DNA is TGTGCCAGCAGCTTGTTTCAGGGAAACACCGGGGAGCTGTTTTTT.

This clone has a single count. The J gene is TRBJ1-2, the V gene TRBV5-4; TRBD1 is a possible D gene (5 bases). V lost 1 base, J lost 5 bases, and 12 bases lay in between. The CDR3 consists of 14 residues. In germline, CDR1 is SGHNT, CDR2 YYREEE (reference sequence). CDR3 nucleotide sequence: TGTGCCAGCAGCTTGAGTCAGGGCCAATATGGCTACACCTTC. This sequence encodes CASSLSQGQYGYTF. Full variable domain (remainder filled in from reference TRBV5-4 and TRBJ1-2): ETGVTQSPTHLIKTRGQQVTLRCSSQSGHNTVSWYQQALGQGPQFIFQYYREEENGRGNFPPRFSGLQFPNYSSELNVNALELDDSALYLCASSLSQGQYGYTFGSGTRLTVV.

A few counts support this clone. The chain joins TRBV7-7 to TRBJ2-7, with TRBD1 matching 8 bases. CDR1 SSHAT and CDR2 FNYEAQ come from the germline V gene (reference sequence). After removal of 0 bases from V and 6 bases from J, the junction contained 7 bases not matched to a gene. The length of the CDR3 is 15 residues. CDR3 nucleotide sequence: TGTGCCAGCAGCTTAGCGGCAGGGGGCGCTTCCGAGCAGTACTTC. This encodes CASSLAAGGASEQYF.

The chain is built from TRBV19 and TRBJ1-5; the D gene is possibly TRBD1 (5 bases). Trimming took 5 bases from V and 3 from J, leaving 14 bases between them. Germline CDR1 reads LNHDA; CDR2 reads SQIVND (reference sequence). This CDR3 comprises 15 residues. DNA for the CDR3: TGTGCCAGTAGTTACCAAGGGACCGACAATCAGCCCCAGCATTTT. Translating it yields CASSYQGTDNQPQHF. Supplemented by reference TRBV19 and TRBJ1-5, the full variable domain reads DGGITQSPKYLFRKEGQNVTLSCEQNLNHDAMYWYRQDPGQGLRLIYYSQIVNDFQKGDIAEGYSVSREKKESFPLTVTSAQKNPTAFYLCASSYQGTDNQPQHFGDGTRLSIL.

V and J are TRBV19 and TRBJ2-1, with a possible D match to TRBD2 (7 bases). Trimming pared 5 bases from V and 3 bases from J, leaving 20 bases between. The CDR3 has 17 residues. Germline V gene lookup returns CDR1 LNHDA and CDR2 SQIVND (reference sequence). The CDR3 DNA reads TGTGCCAGTAGTTACCGGGGGGCACAGGCACTCTACAATGAGCAGTTCTTC. Its translation is CASSYRGAQALYNEQFF.

The chain combines TRBV6-5 with TRBJ1-2; tentatively, D is TRBD1 (5 bases). Trimming pared 5 bases from V and 4 bases from J, leaving 11 bases between. The CDR3 totals 13 residues. CDR1 and CDR2 (germline): MNHEY, SVGAGI. The CDR3 protein is CASSPEGTYGYTF. DNA for the CDR3: TGTGCCAGCAGTCCTGAGGGGACCTATGGCTACACCTTC.

This clone appeared a few times. The V gene is TRBV11-2, the J gene TRBJ1-1; D unclear. The CDR3 has 12 residues. V lost 8 bases and J lost 0, with 7 bases in between. Germline V CDR1 and CDR2: SGHAT, FQNNGV. The CDR3 DNA reads TGTGCCAGCCAGCGGGTGAACACTGAAGCTTTCTTT. Translating it yields CASQRVNTEAFF.

J is TRBJ1-1 and V is TRBV5-1; D ambiguous. The CDR3 has 13 amino acids. With 6 bases removed from V and 7 bases from J, the gap between germline ends came to 16 bases. Per the germline V gene, CDR1 is SGHRS and CDR2 is YFSETQ. The CDR3 coding sequence is TGCGCCAGCACTTCGGAGGTTCGGGATGAAGCTTTCTTT. Translated: CASTSEVRDEAFF.

This clone has only a few counts. The rearrangement uses TRBV7-9 and TRBJ1-2, with TRBD1 as a possible D gene (6 bases). The CDR3 totals 14 residues. Germline CDR1 and CDR2: SEHNR and FQNEAQ (reference sequence). Trimming left V 5 bases short and J 5 bases short, with 15 bases between. The CDR3 DNA follows: TGTGCCAGCAGCCGTATCCGGGGGCCATATGGCTACACCTTC. It specifies CASSRIRGPYGYTF.

The CDR3 loop reads CAISEPGQSTNEKLFF. CDR3 DNA: TGTGCCATCAGTGAACCGGGACAGTCAACTAATGAAAAACTGTTTTTT. The chain joins TRBV10-3 to TRBJ1-4, with 7 bases matching TRBD1. Germline CDR1 is ENHRY and CDR2 is SYGVKD. The CDR3 totals 16 residues. V lost 3 bases and J lost 0; bases outside the gene matches: 4.

There are a few counts of this clone. The chain combines TRBV9 with TRBJ2-3, with a weak D call TRBD2 (5 bases). Germline V CDR1 and CDR2: SGDLS, YYNGEE. The CDR3 totals 15 residues. The ends were cut back, 4 bases at V and 8 bases at J, with 20 bases in the middle. CDR3 sequence (DNA): TGTGCCAGCAGCCCAGACGATATTATTCGGGGTACGCAGTATTTT. As protein: CASSPDDIIRGTQYF.